This T cell receptor beta chain was recovered during a study of T cell responses to AZD1222 COVID-19 vaccine. Whole-study results and caveats: As reported, nearly half of all spike-specific TCRs target variant regions that are unmutated. Baseline testing showed seropositivity in only five or six AZD1222 recipients.

In regard to this clone: As yet, its antigen is unknown.

Method: immunoSEQ multiplex PCR; TCRdb's copy keeps in-frame clones and lacks some. The top ten clones hold roughly 20% of a sample with 90,000 to 120,000 clones, about 89% of them seen once. The source of this sequence is an adult in good health. This specimen consisted of peripheral blood, obtained on day 0 of AZD1222 vaccination.

The DNA for the CDR3 is TGTGCCAGCAGTCGACAGGTTAACTATGGCTACACCTTC. Its protein is CASSRQVNYGYTF. The chain links TRBV6-5 to TRBJ1-2; D is perhaps TRBD1 (6 bases). This CDR3 is built from 13 residues. V shed 5 bases and J shed 1 base, with 8 bases lying between them. Germline CDR1 reads MNHEY; CDR2 reads SVGAGI.